This TCR beta chain was sequenced during a study of T-cell reconstitution after alpha-beta-depleted transplantation in children. Germline CDR1 is DFQATT and CDR2 is SNEGSKA (reference sequence). V lost 4 bases and J lost 2, with 6 bases in between. This CDR3 spans 12 amino acids. Unique molecular identifiers were used in preparing the TCRbeta library. TCRdb processed the PCR reads anew with MiXCR; each CDR3 protein has one entry. The sample yields hundreds of thousands of distinct CDR3 sequences, 20% to 30% seen once. General observations from the study: T-cell counts and diversity at one year post-transplant came mainly from newly produced T cells. Expanded graft clones, several hundred of them, were reportedly the source of alpha-beta T cells about two months after transplant. Some patients showed high day-60 TCRbeta diversity, which derived from surviving recipient T cells and thymic progenitors.

This clonotype was counted ten times or more. As yet, its antigen is unknown. The TCR was taken from a female patient aged 2-15 years who had a stem cell transplant for congenital amegakaryocytic thrombocytopenia, so the T cells may come from the graft donor. This specimen was PBMCs, mostly from graft donor cells, taken 360 days after TCRalphabeta/CD19-depleted stem cell transplant. The V gene is TRBV20-1, the J gene TRBJ2-1; D gene ambiguous. CDR3 bases: TGCAGTGCTACTAGGACCTACAATGAGCAGTTCTTC. This translates into CSATRTYNEQFF.